Presented here are 6 T cell receptor beta chains from one specimen sequenced in a study of T cell repertoires in cytomegalovirus infection. TCRdb independently ran MiXCR on the reads; one entry per CDR3 protein. The sample holds about 700,000 distinct CDR3 sequences; about 30% are singletons and the top ten take 18%. Their specific antigens are unknown. Sequencing was performed on cultured PBMCs, taken from culture after CMV antigen stimulation. These receptors all come from a human donor in good health (CMV status not recorded). Some clones in this sample may be carry-over from other donors' samples.

V and J are TRBV4-1 and TRBJ2-2, with a weak D call TRBD2 (5 bases). The V and J ends lost 3 bases and 7 bases respectively, with 12 bases between them. The CDR3 is made up of 14 amino acids. Germline CDR1 and CDR2: MGHRA and YSYEKL. CDR3 bases: TGCGCCAGCAGCCACGGACTGGATAACGGGGAGCTGTTTTTT. Translated, it gives CASSHGLDNGELFF.

This clonotype has just a few counts. The rearrangement uses TRBV4-2 and TRBJ2-1, with D perhaps TRBD2 (7 bases). This CDR3 has 17 amino acids. CDR1 is LGHNA and CDR2 is YNFKEQ in the germline V gene. V gave up 4 bases and J gave up 3 bases, with 19 bases separating them. In nucleotides, the CDR3 is TGTGCCAGCAGCCTAAACAAGGGGGGGCCAAACTACAATGAGCAGTTCTTC. It codes for CASSLNKGGPNYNEQFF.

The chain combines TRBV5-3 with TRBJ2-1; D gene uncertain. Being an ORF, TRBV5-3 has a function that is uncertain. V was trimmed by 8 bases and J by 10 bases, leaving 25 bases between them. This CDR3 is built from 15 residues. CDR3 sequence (DNA): TGTGCCAGCAACTCTCCTTCGGGCCCGCAATCGGAGCAGTTCTTC. This translates into CASNSPSGPQSEQFF.

This clonotype was seen only a few times. The V gene is TRBV20-1, the J gene TRBJ2-1; 9 bases are a match to TRBD2. Germline loops: CDR1 DFQATT, CDR2 SNEGSKA (reference sequence). The CDR3 sequence is 15 residues long. V lost 0 bases to trimming and J lost 5 bases; unmatched junction nucleotides: 5. CDR3 region: CSARENQRGDNEQFF. The CDR3 nucleotides are TGCAGTGCTAGAGAGAACCAGCGGGGGGACAATGAGCAGTTCTTC.

V usage is TRBV10-3 and J usage is TRBJ2-5; no clear D. Looked up from germline, CDR1 is ENHRY and CDR2 is SYGVKD. The CDR3 has 12 residues. V was clipped by 8 bases and J by 3 bases, with 10 bases between them. CDR3 amino acids: CAIGFREETQYF. As DNA, the CDR3 is TGTGCCATCGGATTCCGGGAAGAGACCCAGTACTTC.

The J gene is TRBJ2-3, the V gene TRBV4-1, with 7 bases lining up with TRBD2. The CDR3 length is 17 residues. J lost 3 bases, V lost 0 bases, and 9 bases had no gene match. Germline V gene lookup returns CDR1 MGHRA and CDR2 YSYEKL. The CDR3 is CASSQDRGQGGTDTQYF. DNA for the CDR3: TGCGCCAGCAGCCAAGATCGAGGTCAGGGAGGGACAGATACGCAGTATTTT.